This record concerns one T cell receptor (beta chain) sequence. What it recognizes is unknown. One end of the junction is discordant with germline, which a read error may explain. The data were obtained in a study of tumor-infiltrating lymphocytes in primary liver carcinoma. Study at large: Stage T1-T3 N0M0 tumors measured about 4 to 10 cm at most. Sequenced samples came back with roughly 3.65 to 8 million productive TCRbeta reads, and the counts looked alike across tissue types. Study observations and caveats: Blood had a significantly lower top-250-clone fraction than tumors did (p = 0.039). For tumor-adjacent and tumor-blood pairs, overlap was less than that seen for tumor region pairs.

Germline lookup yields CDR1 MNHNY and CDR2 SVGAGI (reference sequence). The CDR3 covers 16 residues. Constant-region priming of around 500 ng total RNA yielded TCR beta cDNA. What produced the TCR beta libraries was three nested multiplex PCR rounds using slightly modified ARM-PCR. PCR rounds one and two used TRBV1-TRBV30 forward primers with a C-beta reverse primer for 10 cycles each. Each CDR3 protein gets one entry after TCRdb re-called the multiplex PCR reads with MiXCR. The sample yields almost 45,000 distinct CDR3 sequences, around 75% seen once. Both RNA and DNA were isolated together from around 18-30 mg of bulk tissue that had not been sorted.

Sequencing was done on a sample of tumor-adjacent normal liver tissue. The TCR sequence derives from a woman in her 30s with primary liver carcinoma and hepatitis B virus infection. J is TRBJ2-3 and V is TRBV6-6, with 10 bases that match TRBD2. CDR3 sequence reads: CVSSFTSGTSVDTQYF. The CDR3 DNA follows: TGTGTCAGCAGTTTTACTTCAGGGACTAGCGTAGATACGCAGTATTTT.